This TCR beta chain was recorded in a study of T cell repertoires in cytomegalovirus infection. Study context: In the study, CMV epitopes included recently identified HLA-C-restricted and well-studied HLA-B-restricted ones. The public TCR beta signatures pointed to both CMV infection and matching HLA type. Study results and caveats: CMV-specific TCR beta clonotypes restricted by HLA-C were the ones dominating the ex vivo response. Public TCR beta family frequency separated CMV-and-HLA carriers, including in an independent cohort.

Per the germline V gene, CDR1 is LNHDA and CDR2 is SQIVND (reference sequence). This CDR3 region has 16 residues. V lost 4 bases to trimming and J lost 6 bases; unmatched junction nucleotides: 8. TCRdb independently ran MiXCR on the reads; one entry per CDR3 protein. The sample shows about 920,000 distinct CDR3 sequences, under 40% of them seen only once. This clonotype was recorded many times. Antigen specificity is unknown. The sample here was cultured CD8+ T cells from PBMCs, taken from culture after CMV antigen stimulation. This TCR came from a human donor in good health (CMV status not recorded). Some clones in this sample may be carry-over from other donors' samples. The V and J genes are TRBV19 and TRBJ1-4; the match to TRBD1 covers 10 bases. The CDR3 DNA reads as TGTGCCAGTAGTACCGACAGGGGGCGTTTTTATGAAAAACTGTTTTTT. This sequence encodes CASSTDRGRFYEKLFF.